This T cell receptor (beta chain) was sequenced during a study of T cell responses to AZD1222 COVID-19 vaccine. Findings of the study overall: The repertoires were collected only after the peak T cell response. At study baseline, merely five or six AZD1222 recipients were seropositive.

A note on this clone: What it recognizes is unknown.

Pooled together were second doses at about 4 or about 12 weeks. TCRdb keeps only in-frame clones here, not all; method: immunoSEQ multiplex PCR. Counted here are 250,000 to 300,000 clones, 94% occurring once; the ten biggest clones make up roughly 0.6%. The CDR3 runs 13 residues. Germline V gives CDR1 MDHEN, CDR2 SYDVKM. Trimming stripped 6 bases from V and 7 bases from J, with 12 bases between. V usage is TRBV28 and J usage is TRBJ2-2; the D gene is possibly TRBD1 (6 bases). The sequence was collected from an adult who received the AZD1222 COVID-19 vaccine. This specimen was peripheral blood, taken 28 days after the second AZD1222 dose. The CDR3 nucleotides read TGTGCCAGCAGCCCAGGGGAGTTCGGGGAGCTGTTTTTT. It codes for CASSPGEFGELFF.